This T cell receptor (beta chain) was captured by sequencing in a study of shared clonotypes between healthy human individuals. The authors ran unsorted PBMC replicate PCRs on around 270 ng DNA, tens of thousands of T cell genomes. What was sequenced on ten immunoSEQ deep assay plates was unsorted PBMC DNA. Measured with immunoSEQ multiplex PCR; TCRdb has only the in-frame clones, and not every one. The sample holds about half a million clones, around 73% seen once. Donors were healthy HIV-negative adults without recently reported acute infections or vaccinations. Trimming stripped 0 bases from V and 2 bases from J, with 8 bases between. In germline, CDR1 is SGDLS, CDR2 YYNGEE. The CDR3 spans 14 residues.

The TCR sequence derives from a woman aged 40-49 years in good health. Some clones in this sample may be carry-over from other donors' samples. The material sequenced was PBMCs. The rearrangement links TRBV9 to TRBJ1-2; D is possibly TRBD1 (5 bases). The CDR3 region has the DNA TGTGCCAGCAGCGTAGGGGACGGGAACTATGGCTACACCTTC. Its protein product is CASSVGDGNYGYTF.